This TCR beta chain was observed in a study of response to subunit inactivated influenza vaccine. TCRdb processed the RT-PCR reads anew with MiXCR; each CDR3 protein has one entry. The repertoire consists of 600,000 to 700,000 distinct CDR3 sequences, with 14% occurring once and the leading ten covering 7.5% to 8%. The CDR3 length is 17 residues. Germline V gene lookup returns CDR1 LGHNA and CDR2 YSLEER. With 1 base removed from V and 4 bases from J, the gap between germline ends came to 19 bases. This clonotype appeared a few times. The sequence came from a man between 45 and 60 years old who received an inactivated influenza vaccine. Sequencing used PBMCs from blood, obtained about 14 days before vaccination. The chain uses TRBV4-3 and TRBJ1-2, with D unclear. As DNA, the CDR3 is TGCGCCAGCAGCCAAGTTCGAGATACCTTCCTACCCTATGGCTACACCTTC. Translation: CASSQVRDTFLPYGYTF.